Presented here are 29 T cell receptor beta chains from one specimen sequenced in a study of blood T cell repertoires in COVID-19. Clones were read by immunoSEQ multiplex PCR, and TCRdb kept only the in-frame ones, dropping some. The sample has 400,000 to 450,000 clones, 70% to 90% seen once. The sample was peripheral blood. The receptor source for this set is a middle-aged woman with COVID-19, enrolled during active disease.

V gene TRBV5-1 combines with J gene TRBJ1-4; TRBD1 aligns across 8 bases. V gave up 5 bases and J gave up 5 bases; unmatched junction bases: 2. From germline, CDR1 is SGHRS and CDR2 YFSETQ. This CDR3 comprises 13 residues. The CDR3 is CASRQGGNEKLFF. The CDR3 region has the DNA TGCGCCAGCAGACAGGGGGGGAATGAAAAACTGTTTTTT.

This chain links TRBV18 with TRBJ2-7; 7 bases agree with TRBD1. The CDR3 sequence is 13 residues long. The J segment lost 3 bases and the V segment lost 4 bases, leaving 3 bases of the junction unmatched. CDR1 and CDR2 (germline): KGHSH, LQKENI. The CDR3 here is CASSLSGGYEQYF. The CDR3 DNA reads TGTGCCAGCTCACTCTCAGGGGGCTACGAGCAGTACTTC.

The chain carries TRBV3-1 (or the pseudogene TRBV3-2) and TRBJ2-7, with D tentatively TRBD2 (7 bases). This CDR3 is built from 17 residues. Germline CDR1 is LGHDT and CDR2 is YNNKEL (reference sequence). V lost 1 base to trimming and J lost 2 bases, with 18 bases between them. CDR3 loop: CASSQGGGRVSTYEQYF. As DNA, the CDR3 is TGTGCCAGCAGCCAAGGGGGGGGCAGGGTTTCAACCTACGAGCAGTACTTC.

The chain uses TRBV9 and TRBJ2-2; TRBD1 might be the D (6 bases). CDR1 and CDR2 (germline): SGDLS, YYNGEE. CDR3 length: 15 residues. V shed 4 bases and J shed 2 bases, with 12 bases lying between them. The CDR3 coding sequence is TGTGCCAGCAGCTCCAGGACAGTCAACACCGGGGAGCTGTTTTTT. Protein: CASSSRTVNTGELFF.

The chain combines TRBV6-5 with TRBJ1-5; TRBD1 might be the D (5 bases). Germline CDR1 and CDR2: MNHEY and SVGAGI. This CDR3 comprises 14 residues. Trimming took off 6 bases at V and 6 bases at J, with 15 bases between the two ends. CDR3 in amino acids: CASSLGGGGQPQHF. The CDR3, as DNA: TGTGCCAGCAGCCTCGGCGGGGGTGGTCAGCCCCAGCATTTT.

The chain uses TRBV15 and TRBJ1-4; TRBD1 matches 8 bases. V trimming: 3 bases; J trimming: 7 bases; junction bases outside the gene matches: 4. This CDR3 comprises 14 residues. Germline CDR1 and CDR2: LNHNV and YYDKDF (reference sequence). The CDR3 sequence is CATSRGQAGEKLFF. The DNA for the CDR3 is TGTGCCACCAGCAGGGGACAGGCGGGTGAAAAACTGTTTTTT.

The V and J genes are TRBV19 and TRBJ1-1, with D possibly matching TRBD1 (5 bases). The CDR3 contains 15 residues. V was clipped by 2 bases and J by 4 bases, with 14 bases between them. CDR1 and CDR2 from the germline V gene are LNHDA and SQIVND (reference sequence). Here the CDR3 reads CASSIKTFQGTEAFF. CDR3 bases: TGTGCCAGTAGTATAAAGACGTTTCAGGGCACTGAAGCTTTCTTT. The full variable domain, its missing parts supplied by reference TRBV19 and TRBJ1-1, is DGGITQSPKYLFRKEGQNVTLSCEQNLNHDAMYWYRQDPGQGLRLIYYSQIVNDFQKGDIAEGYSVSREKKESFPLTVTSAQKNPTAFYLCASSIKTFQGTEAFFGQGTRLTVV.

The chain employs TRBV28 and TRBJ2-1, with 7 bases fitting TRBD1. The germline V gene encodes CDR1 MDHEN and CDR2 SYDVKM. This CDR3 region has 15 residues. V dropped 6 bases and J dropped 0; count of bases not matched to a gene: 5. In DNA, the CDR3 is TGTGCCAGCAGCAGGGGGTTTAACTCCTACAATGAGCAGTTCTTC. Protein: CASSRGFNSYNEQFF.

The CDR3 protein is CASSPTGRNTGELFF. The CDR3 bases are TGTGCCAGCAGCCCGACAGGGAGGAACACCGGGGAGCTGTTTTTT. The V and J genes are TRBV5-6 and TRBJ2-2; 7 nucleotides agree with TRBD1. The CDR3 spans 15 residues. V lost 4 bases, J lost 1 base, and 4 bases stayed unmatched. The germline gives CDR1 SGHDT, CDR2 YYEEEE.

The chain joins TRBV28 to TRBJ1-2; 10 bases align to TRBD1. Germline V gene lookup returns CDR1 MDHEN and CDR2 SYDVKM. The trim removed 1 base at V and 6 bases at J, leaving 5 bases unmatched. The CDR3 runs to 15 residues. CDR3 in DNA: TGTGCCAGCAGTTTATTGGGACAGGGGATCCATGGCTACACCTTC. Its translation is CASSLLGQGIHGYTF.

J is TRBJ2-7 and V is TRBV7-3; the D gene is possibly TRBD1 (5 bases). Trimming took 1 base from V and 4 from J, leaving 11 bases between them. This CDR3 contains 14 residues. The germline V gene has CDR1 SGHTA and CDR2 FQGTGA. The CDR3 sequence is CASSLSPGYYEQYF. The CDR3 DNA reads TGTGCCAGCAGCTTAAGTCCAGGGTATTACGAGCAGTACTTC.

The chain carries TRBV19 and TRBJ2-7; 7 bases map to TRBD1. Trimming removed 4 bases from V and 2 bases from J; junction bases left unmatched: 2. The germline CDR1 and CDR2 sequences are LNHDA and SQIVND (reference sequence). The CDR3 sequence is 13 residues long. Written as DNA, the CDR3 is TGTGCCAGTAGTACGACAGGGACCTACGAGCAGTACTTC. Translating it yields CASSTTGTYEQYF.

The chain links TRBV15 to TRBJ2-2, with D hard to call. This CDR3 is 14 amino acids long. V was pared by 3 bases and J by 2 bases, with 7 bases between. Germline loops: CDR1 LNHNV, CDR2 YYDKDF (reference sequence). The CDR3 is CATSRGFNTGELFF. The CDR3, as DNA: TGTGCCACCAGCAGGGGCTTCAACACCGGGGAGCTGTTTTTT.

This chain joins TRBV5-4 and TRBJ1-2; a possible D gene is TRBD1 (5 bases). This CDR3 has 12 residues. Looked up from germline, CDR1 is SGHNT and CDR2 is YYREEE (reference sequence). This CDR3 reads CVLSTANYGYTF. The CDR3 region has the DNA TGTGTGCTCTCGACAGCTAACTATGGCTACACCTTC.

This clone was detected once. The chain has TRBV5-1 and TRBJ2-2, with TRBD1 as a possible D gene (7 bases). V lost 7 bases and J 3 bases, leaving 13 bases between the germline ends. The germline V gene has CDR1 SGHRS and CDR2 YFSETQ. This CDR3 region has 14 residues. In DNA, the CDR3 is TGCGCCAGCGGCCAGGGGGGATACACCGGGGAGCTGTTTTTT. Protein sequence: CASGQGGYTGELFF.

V is TRBV27 and J is TRBJ1-1; tentatively, D is TRBD1 (6 bases). Trimming left V 5 bases short and J 4 bases short, with 11 bases between. Per germline, CDR1 MNHEY and CDR2 SMNVEV (reference sequence). This CDR3 comprises 13 residues. The CDR3 DNA is TGTGCCAGCAGTCCCGGACAGACCACTGAAGCTTTCTTT. Amino acid sequence: CASSPGQTTEAFF.

The gene calls are TRBV28 and TRBJ2-2, with D unclear. With 5 bases removed from V and 7 bases from J, the gap between germline ends came to 8 bases. Germline loops: CDR1 MDHEN, CDR2 SYDVKM. The CDR3 is 12 residues long. CDR3 sequence (DNA): TGTGCCAGCAGTCAGGTTATCGGGGAGCTGTTTTTT. Amino acid sequence: CASSQVIGELFF.

The chain employs TRBV28 and TRBJ2-4; 9 nucleotides match TRBD1. The CDR3 runs to 17 residues. Germline V gene data show CDR1 as MDHEN and CDR2 as SYDVKM. Trimming cost V 5 bases and J 0 bases; bases outside gene matches: 8. The CDR3 is CASSGVGTGRAKNIQYF. The CDR3 DNA is TGTGCCAGCAGTGGGGTAGGGACAGGGCGAGCCAAAAACATTCAGTACTTC.

The chain uses TRBV7-2 and TRBJ1-3, with D unresolved. This CDR3 has 15 residues. CDR1 is SGHTA, CDR2 FQGNSA, per germline. V shed 5 bases and J shed 0 bases, with 11 bases lying between them. CDR3 in DNA: TGTGCCAGCAGCCCCGAGGTGACCTCTGGAAACACCATATATTTT. Protein product: CASSPEVTSGNTIYF.

The V gene is TRBV7-9, the J gene TRBJ2-5; possible D gene TRBD2, 7 bases. Germline CDR1 reads SEHNR; CDR2 reads FQNEAQ (reference sequence). The CDR3 has 14 amino acids. This chain's CDR3 is CAANTGGGQETQYF. CDR3 in DNA: TGTGCTGCCAATACGGGGGGCGGACAAGAGACCCAGTACTTC. Complete variable domain (other parts from reference TRBV7-9 and TRBJ2-5): DTGVSQNPRHKITKRGQNVTFRCDPISEHNRLYWYRQTLGQGPEFLTYFQNEAQLEKSRLLSDRFSAERPKGSFSTLEIQRTEQGDSAMYLCAANTGGGQETQYFGPGTRLLVL.

The chain has TRBV18 and TRBJ1-5; tentative D call: TRBD1 (5 bases). The germline CDR1 and CDR2 sequences are KGHSH and LQKENI. The V gene lost 6 bases and the J gene lost 2 bases, with 11 bases spanning the gap. The CDR3 covers 14 residues. In DNA, the CDR3 is TGTGCCAGCTCCCAGGGCACGGGCAATCAGCCCCAGCATTTT. It translates to CASSQGTGNQPQHF.

This chain links TRBV29-1 with TRBJ2-3; 9 bases align to TRBD1. This CDR3 is built from 16 residues. The junction had 13 bases not matched to a gene; V was cut back by 7 bases and J by 2 bases. CDR1 and CDR2 from the germline V gene are SQVTM and ANQGSEA. CDR3 nucleotide sequence: TGCAGCGCCGGAAACAGGGGGCTGTGGTACACAGATACGCAGTATTTT. It codes for CSAGNRGLWYTDTQYF.

V usage is TRBV9 and J usage is TRBJ2-1, with 9 bases identical to TRBD2. Looked up from germline, CDR1 is SGDLS and CDR2 is YYNGEE. This CDR3 region has 14 residues. J was trimmed by 7 bases and V by 2 bases; bases with no gene match: 4. The CDR3 loop is CASSVGTSSNEQFF. The CDR3 DNA reads TGTGCCAGCAGCGTGGGGACTAGCTCGAATGAGCAGTTCTTC.

V gene TRBV28 combines with J gene TRBJ2-3; tentatively, D is TRBD2 (7 bases). Per the germline V gene, CDR1 is MDHEN and CDR2 is SYDVKM. V lost 2 bases, J lost 3 bases, and 18 bases lay in between. The CDR3 totals 17 residues. CDR3 in amino acids: CASSLGPGGAGTDTQYF. The CDR3 region has the DNA TGTGCCAGCAGTTTAGGCCCGGGGGGCGCCGGGACAGATACGCAGTATTTT.

The chain combines TRBV7-2 with TRBJ1-5, with TRBD1 as a possible D gene (6 bases). The germline gives CDR1 SGHTA, CDR2 FQGNSA. Trimming took off 5 bases at V and 3 bases at J, with 14 bases between the two ends. The CDR3 length is 15 residues. CDR3 in DNA: TGTGCCAGCAGCCCTAAAACAGGGTCCAATCAGCCCCAGCATTTT. This translates into CASSPKTGSNQPQHF.

The CDR3: CASSPRTGRGEKLFF. The CDR3 coding sequence is TGTGCCAGCAGCCCCCGGACAGGGCGGGGTGAAAAACTGTTTTTT. The chain joins TRBV7-6 to TRBJ1-4; TRBD1 aligns across 8 bases. This CDR3 contains 15 residues. Germline CDR1 SGHVS, CDR2 FNYEAQ. With V trimmed by 5 bases and J by 7 bases, 9 bases remained unmatched.

The rearrangement uses TRBV28 and TRBJ2-7; weak D call: TRBD2 (5 bases). Germline lookup yields CDR1 MDHEN and CDR2 SYDVKM. This CDR3 is built from 13 residues. V gave up 2 bases and J gave up 6 bases, with 11 bases separating them. CDR3 bases: TGTGCCAGCAGTTTAACGGGGATTTTCGAGCAGTACTTC. Translating gives CASSLTGIFEQYF.

A note on this clone: At the DNA level, this CDR3 is encoded by other sequences in the same sample as well. The gene calls are TRBV9 and TRBJ2-7; a weak D match, TRBD2 (5 bases). The germline V and J ends were trimmed by 2 bases and 3 bases, with 12 bases remaining between them. The germline V gene encodes CDR1 SGDLS and CDR2 YYNGEE. This CDR3 contains 14 residues. The CDR3 DNA is TGTGCCAGCAGCGTTGGCGGGTCGAGCTACGAGCAGTACTTC. It codes for CASSVGGSSYEQYF.

The genes are TRBV5-1 and TRBJ2-2; 8 bases align to TRBD1. The J segment lost 1 base and the V segment lost 8 bases, leaving 4 bases of the junction unmatched. CDR3 length: 14 residues. In germline, CDR1 is SGHRS, CDR2 YFSETQ. The CDR3: CARPGQGNTGELFF. The CDR3 DNA reads TGCGCCAGACCCGGACAGGGGAACACCGGGGAGCTGTTTTTT. The entire variable domain, with the rest obtained from reference TRBV5-1 and TRBJ2-2, is as follows: KAGVTQTPRYLIKTRGQQVTLSCSPISGHRSVSWYQQTPGQGLQFLFEYFSETQRNKGNFPGRFSGRQFSNSRSEMNVSTLELGDSALYLCARPGQGNTGELFFGEGSRLTVL.